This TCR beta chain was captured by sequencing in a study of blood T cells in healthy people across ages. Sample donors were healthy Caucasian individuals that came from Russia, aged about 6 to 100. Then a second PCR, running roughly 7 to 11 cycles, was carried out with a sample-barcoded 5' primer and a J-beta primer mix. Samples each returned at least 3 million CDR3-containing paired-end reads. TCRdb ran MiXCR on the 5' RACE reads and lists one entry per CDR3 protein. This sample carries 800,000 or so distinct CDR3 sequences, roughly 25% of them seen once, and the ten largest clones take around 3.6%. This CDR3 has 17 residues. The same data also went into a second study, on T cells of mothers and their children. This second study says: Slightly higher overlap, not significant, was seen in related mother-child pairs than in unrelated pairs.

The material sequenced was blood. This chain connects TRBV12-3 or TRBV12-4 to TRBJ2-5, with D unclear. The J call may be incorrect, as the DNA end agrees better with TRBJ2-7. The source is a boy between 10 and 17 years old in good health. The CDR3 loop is CASSVSYGQVSSYEQYF. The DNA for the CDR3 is TGTGCCAGCAGTGTCTCGTACGGTCAGGTGAGCTCCTACGAGCAGTACTTC.